The 22 T cell receptor beta chains below all came from one sample that was sequenced in a study of OX40 agonist ivuxolimab in advanced cancers. Assay used: immunoSEQ multiplex PCR; TCRdb lists only in-frame clones, some missing. This sample has over 55,000 clones, with 65% to 85% found just once. The starting material was CD4+ or CD8+ T cells sorted from blood, obtained in a trial of the OX40 agonist ivuxolimab. All receptors come from an adult with an advanced solid tumor such as melanoma, head and neck, liver or kidney cancer.

In this sample, this clone turned up a few times. The genes are TRBV28 and TRBJ1-5; D remains unclear. V was clipped by 7 bases and J by 1 base, with 5 bases between them. Germline loops: CDR1 MDHEN, CDR2 SYDVKM. This CDR3 contains 12 residues. CDR3 in amino acids: CASTGSNQPQHF. DNA for the CDR3: TGTGCCAGCACTGGCAGCAATCAGCCCCAGCATTTT. Full variable domain (outside the CDR3, taken from reference TRBV28 and TRBJ1-5): DVKVTQSSRYLVKRTGEKVFLECVQDMDHENMFWYRQDPGLGLRLIYFSYDVKMKEKGDIPEGYSVSREKKERFSLILESASTNQTSMYLCASTGSNQPQHFGDGTRLSIL.

The chain employs TRBV10-3 and TRBJ2-5, with TRBD1 identical over 7 bases. The CDR3 contains 14 residues. Germline CDR1 ENHRY, CDR2 SYGVKD. V shed 4 bases and J 2 bases; nucleotides not matched to a gene: 4. Here the CDR3 DNA reads TGTGCCATCAGTGCCCGGGACAGTCAAGAGACCCAGTACTTC. Translated: CAISARDSQETQYF.

The chain recombines TRBV19 with TRBJ2-2; D might be TRBD2 (5 bases). In germline, CDR1 is LNHDA, CDR2 SQIVND (reference sequence). This CDR3 region has 12 residues. Trimming shortened V by 7 bases and J by 8 bases, and 11 bases separated the two germline ends. The CDR3 DNA follows: TGTGCCAGTACCAGGACTCGAGGGGAGCTGTTTTTT. Its translation is CASTRTRGELFF.

This clone was seen a handful of times. CDR3 sequence (DNA): TGTGCCAGCAGTAACCCCAATCAGCCCCAGCATTTT. This translates into CASSNPNQPQHF. The genes are TRBV2 and TRBJ1-5; D not resolved. Trimming removed 5 bases from V and 3 bases from J, with 5 bases in between. The CDR3 totals 12 residues. Germline values: CDR1 SNHLY, CDR2 FYNNEI.

The V gene is TRBV18, the J gene TRBJ2-6, with D uncertain. This CDR3 region has 15 residues. V was trimmed by 3 bases and J by 3 bases, leaving 9 bases between them. Germline CDR1 reads KGHSH; CDR2 reads LQKENI. In DNA form, the CDR3 reads TGTGCCAGCTCACCCGCGACTGATGGGGCCAACGTCCTGACTTTC. Protein sequence: CASSPATDGANVLTF.

The chain combines TRBV7-9 with TRBJ2-3; 9 bases are shared with TRBD1. The CDR3 covers 15 residues. The germline V gene encodes CDR1 SEHNR and CDR2 FQNEAQ (reference sequence). The V gene end was trimmed by 8 bases and the J gene end by 0 bases; junction bases not matched to a gene: 6. In nucleotides, the CDR3 is TGTGCCAGCGAAACAGGGGGCACTAGCACAGATACGCAGTATTTT. This translates into CASETGGTSTDTQYF.

The CDR3 protein is CASSPQVHLYTGELFF. CDR3 bases: TGTGCCAGCTCACCACAAGTCCATCTATACACCGGGGAGCTGTTTTTT. This chain joins TRBV18 and TRBJ2-2; D gene unclear. Germline CDR1 reads KGHSH; CDR2 reads LQKENI. Trimming removed 1 base from V and 3 bases from J, with 12 bases in between. The CDR3 contains 16 residues.

The gene calls are TRBV5-6 and TRBJ1-1; no clear D gene. The CDR3 contains 13 residues. The V gene's germline CDR1 is SGHDT and CDR2 YYEEEE. V was pared by 1 base and J by 1 base, with 5 bases between. CDR3 nucleotides: TGTGCCAGCAGCTTGTATAGGAACACTGAAGCTTTCTTT. Its protein is CASSLYRNTEAFF.

This clone has just a few counts. The sample holds other DNA sequences that translate to the same CDR3. CDR3 loop: CASSVGGATNEKLFF. The CDR3 DNA is TGTGCCAGCAGCGTTGGAGGAGCAACTAATGAAAAACTGTTTTTT. The V gene is TRBV9, the J gene TRBJ1-4; no firm D call. The CDR3 runs to 15 residues. Germline V lookup: CDR1 SGDLS, CDR2 YYNGEE. The germline V and J ends were trimmed by 2 bases and 0 bases, with 8 bases remaining between them.

The V and J genes are TRBV7-8 and TRBJ2-1; possible D gene TRBD2, 5 bases. The V end was cut by 1 base, the J end by 0 bases, with 10 bases between. CDR1 and CDR2 (germline): SGHVS, FQNEAQ. The CDR3 has 16 residues. The CDR3 nucleotides read TGTGCCAGCAGCTTAGTGGCGGGCAGCTCCTACAATGAGCAGTTCTTC. Translation gives CASSLVAGSSYNEQFF.

This clone was seen once. V is TRBV14 and J is TRBJ2-1; D is undetermined. V lost 6 bases and J 9 bases, leaving 9 bases between the germline ends. The germline CDR1 and CDR2 sequences are SGHDN and FVKESK. CDR3 length: 11 residues. The CDR3 loop is CASSERSEQFF. The DNA for the CDR3 is TGTGCCAGCAGTGAACGGAGTGAGCAGTTCTTC.

The gene calls are TRBV5-6 and TRBJ1-5; D is possibly TRBD1 (5 bases). Trimming took 3 bases from V and 0 from J, leaving 13 bases between them. The CDR3 length is 16 residues. CDR1 is SGHDT, CDR2 YYEEEE, per germline. The CDR3 is CASSSTDRNSNQPQHF. The DNA of the CDR3 is TGTGCCAGCAGCTCGACCGACAGAAATAGCAATCAGCCCCAGCATTTT.

As regards this clone: A junction boundary mismatches the germline segment, possibly from a read error. The chain links TRBV7-8 to TRBJ2-5; D unresolved. CDR3 length equals 15 residues. CDR1 and CDR2 (germline): SGHVS, FQNEAQ. The CDR3 DNA follows: TGTGTCAGCAGCTTAGTACACTGGAGAGGAGAGACCCAGTACTTC. Amino acid sequence: CVSSLVHWRGETQYF.

The chain links TRBV5-1 to TRBJ2-6; D uncertain. This CDR3 comprises 16 residues. CDR1 is SGHRS, CDR2 YFSETQ, per germline. V was trimmed by 4 bases and J by 4 bases, leaving 15 bases between them. The chain's CDR3 is CASSAGPKTGANVLTF. The CDR3 coding sequence is TGCGCCAGCAGCGCCGGGCCCAAAACCGGGGCCAACGTCCTGACTTTC.

The chain combines TRBV18 with TRBJ2-5; the match to TRBD1 covers 10 bases. Looked up from germline, CDR1 is KGHSH and CDR2 is LQKENI. This CDR3 comprises 16 residues. The V segment lost 4 bases and the J segment 5 bases; nucleotides outside the gene matches: 10. The CDR3 here is CASSLAGQGTAETQYF. In DNA, the CDR3 is TGTGCCAGCTCACTAGCGGGACAGGGGACGGCGGAGACCCAGTACTTC.

The chain is built from TRBV19 and TRBJ2-7; no reliable D call. The CDR3 length is 13 residues. V was trimmed by 4 bases and J by 2 bases, leaving 9 bases between them. The germline V gene has CDR1 LNHDA and CDR2 SQIVND (reference sequence). The CDR3 DNA is TGTGCCAGTAGTAACCGGGCCACCTACGAGCAGTACTTC. As protein: CASSNRATYEQYF.

The chain links TRBV29-1 to TRBJ1-1, with 7 bases identical to TRBD1. Trimming removed 4 bases from V and 1 base from J; junction bases left unmatched: 12. Germline loops: CDR1 SQVTM, CDR2 ANQGSEA. CDR3 length: 16 amino acids. This chain's CDR3 is CSVGGTALKTNTEAFF. The CDR3 DNA reads TGCAGCGTTGGAGGGACAGCCTTAAAGACGAACACTGAAGCTTTCTTT. The full variable domain, with the rest looked up from reference TRBV29-1 and TRBJ1-1, is SAVISQKPSRDICQRGTSLTIQCQVDSQVTMMFWYRQQPGQSLTLIATANQGSEATYESGFVIDKFPISRPNLTFSTLTVSNMSPEDSSIYLCSVGGTALKTNTEAFFGQGTRLTVV.

This chain uses TRBV5-1 with TRBJ2-3; TRBD2 might be the D (7 bases). The CDR3 extends over 16 amino acids. V dropped 4 bases and J dropped 4 bases, with 19 bases sitting between them. CDR1 is SGHRS and CDR2 is YFSETQ in the germline V gene. CDR3 sequence: CASSPGGGGSADTQYF. The CDR3 nucleotides read TGCGCCAGCAGCCCTGGAGGGGGAGGGAGCGCAGATACGCAGTATTTT.

This rearrangement joins TRBV2 to TRBJ2-3; TRBD1 is a possible D gene (6 bases). The V end was cut by 4 bases, the J end by 8 bases, with 19 bases between. Per germline, CDR1 SNHLY and CDR2 FYNNEI. CDR3 length: 15 residues. The CDR3 coding sequence is TGTGCCAGCAGTGTCTCAGGGGTCACCTCAGGTACGCAGTATTTT. This sequence encodes CASSVSGVTSGTQYF. The entire variable domain, with the rest obtained from reference TRBV2 and TRBJ2-3, is as follows: EPEVTQTPSHQVTQMGQEVILRCVPISNHLYFYWYRQILGQKVEFLVSFYNNEISEKSEIFDDQFSVERPDGSNFTLKIRSTKLEDSAMYFCASSVSGVTSGTQYFGPGTRLTVL.

This rearrangement joins TRBV7-2 to TRBJ2-7; D perhaps matches TRBD2 (7 bases). This CDR3 has 16 amino acids. Germline V lookup: CDR1 SGHTA, CDR2 FQGNSA. Trimming took 11 bases from V and 1 from J, leaving 24 bases between them. The CDR3 DNA follows: TGTGCCTCCCTTCGGGGGGCGGAAGACTCGTCCTACGAGCAGTACTTC. It is translated as CASLRGAEDSSYEQYF.

The chain recombines TRBV5-1 with TRBJ1-1; D uncertain. The CDR3 loop spans 14 amino acids. Trimming took 0 bases from V and 7 from J, leaving 13 bases between them. The germline V gene encodes CDR1 SGHRS and CDR2 YFSETQ. This chain's CDR3 is CASSLDGGRREAFF. The DNA for the CDR3 is TGCGCCAGCAGCTTGGATGGCGGACGGCGTGAAGCTTTCTTT. Full variable domain (outside the CDR3, taken from reference TRBV5-1 and TRBJ1-1): KAGVTQTPRYLIKTRGQQVTLSCSPISGHRSVSWYQQTPGQGLQFLFEYFSETQRNKGNFPGRFSGRQFSNSRSEMNVSTLELGDSALYLCASSLDGGRREAFFGQGTRLTVV.

This clone was counted between two and nine times. The V call is TRBV5-3, the J call TRBJ1-5; TRBD1 matches 7 bases. TRBV5-3 is classed as an ORF, of uncertain function. The CDR3 loop spans 15 amino acids. V gave up 5 bases and J gave up 6 bases; unmatched junction bases: 11. The CDR3 loop reads CARRNTGEIGQPQHF. CDR3 sequence (DNA): TGTGCCAGAAGAAATACAGGGGAGATAGGTCAGCCCCAGCATTTT.